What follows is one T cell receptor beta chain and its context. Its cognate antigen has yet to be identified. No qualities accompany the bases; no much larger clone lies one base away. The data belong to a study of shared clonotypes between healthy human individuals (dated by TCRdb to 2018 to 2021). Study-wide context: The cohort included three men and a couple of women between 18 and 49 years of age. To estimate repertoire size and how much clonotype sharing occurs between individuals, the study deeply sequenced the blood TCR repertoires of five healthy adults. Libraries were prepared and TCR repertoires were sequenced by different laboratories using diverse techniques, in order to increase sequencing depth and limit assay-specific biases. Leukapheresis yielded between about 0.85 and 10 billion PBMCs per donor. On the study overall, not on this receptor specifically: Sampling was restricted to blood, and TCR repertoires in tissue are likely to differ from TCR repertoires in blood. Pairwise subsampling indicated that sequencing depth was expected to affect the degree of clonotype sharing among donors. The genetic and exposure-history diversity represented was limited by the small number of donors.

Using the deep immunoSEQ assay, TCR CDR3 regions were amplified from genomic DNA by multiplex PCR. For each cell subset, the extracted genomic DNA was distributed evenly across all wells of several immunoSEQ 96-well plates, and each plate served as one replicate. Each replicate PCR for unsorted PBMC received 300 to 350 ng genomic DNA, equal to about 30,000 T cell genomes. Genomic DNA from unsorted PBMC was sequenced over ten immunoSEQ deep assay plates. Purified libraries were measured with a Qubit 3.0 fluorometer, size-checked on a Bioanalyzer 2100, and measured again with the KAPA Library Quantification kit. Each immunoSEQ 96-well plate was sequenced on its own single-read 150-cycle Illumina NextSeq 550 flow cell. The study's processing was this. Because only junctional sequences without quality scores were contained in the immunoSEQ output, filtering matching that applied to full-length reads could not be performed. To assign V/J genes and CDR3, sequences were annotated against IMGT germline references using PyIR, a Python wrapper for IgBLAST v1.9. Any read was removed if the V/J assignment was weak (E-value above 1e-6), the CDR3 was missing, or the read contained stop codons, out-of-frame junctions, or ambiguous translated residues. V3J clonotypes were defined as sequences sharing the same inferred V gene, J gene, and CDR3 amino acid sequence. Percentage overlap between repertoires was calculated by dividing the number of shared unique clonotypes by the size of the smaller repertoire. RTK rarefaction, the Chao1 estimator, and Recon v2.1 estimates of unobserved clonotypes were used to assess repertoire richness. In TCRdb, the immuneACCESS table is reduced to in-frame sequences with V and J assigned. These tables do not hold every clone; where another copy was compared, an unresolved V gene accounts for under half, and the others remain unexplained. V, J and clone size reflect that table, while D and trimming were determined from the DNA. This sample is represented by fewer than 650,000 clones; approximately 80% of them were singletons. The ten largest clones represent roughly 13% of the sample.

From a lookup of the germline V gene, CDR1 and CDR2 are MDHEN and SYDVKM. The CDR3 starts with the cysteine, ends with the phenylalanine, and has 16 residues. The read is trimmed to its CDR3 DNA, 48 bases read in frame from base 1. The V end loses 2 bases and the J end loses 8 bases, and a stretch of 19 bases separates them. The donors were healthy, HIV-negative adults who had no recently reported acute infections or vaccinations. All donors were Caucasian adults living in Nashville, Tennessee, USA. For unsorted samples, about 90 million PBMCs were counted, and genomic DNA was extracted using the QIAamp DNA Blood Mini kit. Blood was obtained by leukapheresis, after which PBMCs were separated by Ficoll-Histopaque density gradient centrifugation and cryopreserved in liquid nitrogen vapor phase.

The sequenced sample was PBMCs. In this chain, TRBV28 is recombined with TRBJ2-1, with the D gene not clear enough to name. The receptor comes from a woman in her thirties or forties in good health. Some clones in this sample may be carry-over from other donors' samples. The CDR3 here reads CASSLGQYGPNDEQFF. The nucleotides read TGTGCCAGCAGTTTAGGCCAGTATGGACCTAACGATGAGCAGTTCTTC.